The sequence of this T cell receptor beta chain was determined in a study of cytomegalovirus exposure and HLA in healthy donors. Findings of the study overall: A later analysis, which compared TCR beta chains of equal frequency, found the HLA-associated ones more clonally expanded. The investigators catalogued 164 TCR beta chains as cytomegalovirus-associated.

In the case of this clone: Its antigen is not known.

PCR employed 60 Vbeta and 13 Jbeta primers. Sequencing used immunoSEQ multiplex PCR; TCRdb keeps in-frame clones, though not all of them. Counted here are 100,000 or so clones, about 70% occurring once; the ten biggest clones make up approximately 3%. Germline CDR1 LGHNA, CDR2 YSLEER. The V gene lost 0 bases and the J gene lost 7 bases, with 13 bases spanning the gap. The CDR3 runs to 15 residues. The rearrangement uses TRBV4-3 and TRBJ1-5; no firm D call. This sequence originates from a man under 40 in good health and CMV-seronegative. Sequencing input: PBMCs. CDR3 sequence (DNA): TGCGCCAGCAGCCAAGATAGGAATCGAGGACAGCCCCAGCATTTT. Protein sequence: CASSQDRNRGQPQHF.